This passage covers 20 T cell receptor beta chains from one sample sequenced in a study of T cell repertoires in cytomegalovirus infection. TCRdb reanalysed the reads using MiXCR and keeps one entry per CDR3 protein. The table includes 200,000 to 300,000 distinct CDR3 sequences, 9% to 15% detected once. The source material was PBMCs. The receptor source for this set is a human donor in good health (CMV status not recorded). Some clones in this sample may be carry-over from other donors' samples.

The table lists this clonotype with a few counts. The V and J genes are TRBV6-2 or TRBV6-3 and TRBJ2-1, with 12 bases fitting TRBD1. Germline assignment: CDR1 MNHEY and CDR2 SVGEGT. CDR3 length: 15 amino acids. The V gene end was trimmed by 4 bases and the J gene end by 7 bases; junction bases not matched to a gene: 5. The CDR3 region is CASSWGQGAYNEQFF. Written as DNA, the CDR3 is TGTGCCAGCAGTTGGGGACAGGGGGCGTATAATGAGCAGTTCTTC.

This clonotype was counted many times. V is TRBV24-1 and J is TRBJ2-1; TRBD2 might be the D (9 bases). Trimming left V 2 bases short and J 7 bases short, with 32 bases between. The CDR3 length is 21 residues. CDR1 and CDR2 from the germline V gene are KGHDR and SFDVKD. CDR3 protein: CATSDSRTGRFGSGSGNEQFF. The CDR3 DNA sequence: TGTGCCACCAGTGATTCCCGGACAGGGAGATTTGGTAGCGGGAGTGGGAATGAGCAGTTCTTC.

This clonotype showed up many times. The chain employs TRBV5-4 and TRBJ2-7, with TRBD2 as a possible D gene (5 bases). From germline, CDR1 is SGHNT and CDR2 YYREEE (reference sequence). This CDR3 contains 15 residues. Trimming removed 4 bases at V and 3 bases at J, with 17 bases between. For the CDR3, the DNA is TGTGCCAGCAGCCCTCGAAGCCCGGAGGACTACGAGCAGTACTTC. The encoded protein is CASSPRSPEDYEQYF.

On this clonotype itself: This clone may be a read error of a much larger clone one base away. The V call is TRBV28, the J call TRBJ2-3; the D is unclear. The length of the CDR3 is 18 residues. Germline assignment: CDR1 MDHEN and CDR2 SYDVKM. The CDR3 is CASSFFAFSIDSTETQYF. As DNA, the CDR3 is TGTGCCAGCAGTTTTTTTGCATTTTCGATAGATAGCACAGAAACGCAGTATTTT.

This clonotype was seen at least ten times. CDR3 protein: CASSRGGEQYF. In DNA form, the CDR3 reads TGTGCCAGCAGCCGGGGTGGCGAGCAGTACTTC. J is TRBJ2-7 and V is TRBV7-3; D possibly corresponds to TRBD2 (5 bases). Germline assignment: CDR1 SGHTA and CDR2 FQGTGA. Trimming removed 5 bases from V and 6 bases from J, with 8 bases in between. This CDR3 is 11 amino acids long.

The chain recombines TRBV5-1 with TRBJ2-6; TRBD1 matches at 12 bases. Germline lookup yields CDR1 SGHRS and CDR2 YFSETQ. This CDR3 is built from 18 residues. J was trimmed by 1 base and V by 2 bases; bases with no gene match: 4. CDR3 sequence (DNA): TGCGCCAGCAGCTTCTCGGGACAGGGGGCTTCTGGGGCCAACGTCCTGACTTTC. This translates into CASSFSGQGASGANVLTF.

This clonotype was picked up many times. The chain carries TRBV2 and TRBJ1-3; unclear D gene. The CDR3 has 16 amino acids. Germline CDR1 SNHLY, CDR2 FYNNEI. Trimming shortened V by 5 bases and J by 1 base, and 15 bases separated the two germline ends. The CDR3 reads CASSLRRTPSGNTIYF. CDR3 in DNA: TGTGCCAGCAGTCTACGGCGGACTCCTTCTGGAAACACCATATATTTT.

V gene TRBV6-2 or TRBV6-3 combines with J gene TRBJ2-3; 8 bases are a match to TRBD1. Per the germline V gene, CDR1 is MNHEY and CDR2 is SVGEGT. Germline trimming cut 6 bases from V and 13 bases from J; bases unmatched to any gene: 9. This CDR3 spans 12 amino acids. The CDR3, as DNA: TGTGCCAGCAGAGAGCAGGGGGCTTGGGAGTATTTT. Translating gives CASREQGAWEYF.

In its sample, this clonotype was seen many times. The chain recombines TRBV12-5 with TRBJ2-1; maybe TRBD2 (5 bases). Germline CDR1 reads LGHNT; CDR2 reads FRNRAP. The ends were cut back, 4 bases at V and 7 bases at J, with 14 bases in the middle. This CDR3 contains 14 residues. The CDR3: CASGSLRPGNEQFF. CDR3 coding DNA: TGTGCTAGTGGTTCCTTGAGGCCGGGGAATGAGCAGTTCTTC.

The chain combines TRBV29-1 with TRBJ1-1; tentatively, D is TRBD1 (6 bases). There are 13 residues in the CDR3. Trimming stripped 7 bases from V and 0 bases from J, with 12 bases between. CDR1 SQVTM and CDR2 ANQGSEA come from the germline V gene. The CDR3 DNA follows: TGCAGCGGAGGGGGGGCAATGAACACTGAAGCTTTCTTT. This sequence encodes CSGGGAMNTEAFF.

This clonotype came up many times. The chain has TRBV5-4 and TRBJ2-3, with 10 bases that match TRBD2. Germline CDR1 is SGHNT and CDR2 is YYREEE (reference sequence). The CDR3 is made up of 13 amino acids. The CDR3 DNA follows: TGTCTCGGTTCTAGCGGGAGCGCAGATACGCAGTATTTT. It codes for CLGSSGSADTQYF.

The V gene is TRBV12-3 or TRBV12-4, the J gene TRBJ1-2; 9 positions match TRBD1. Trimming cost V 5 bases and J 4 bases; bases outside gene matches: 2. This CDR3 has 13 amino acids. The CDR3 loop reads CASSEQGAYGYTF. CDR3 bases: TGTGCCAGCAGTGAACAGGGGGCCTATGGCTACACCTTC.

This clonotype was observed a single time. CDR3 protein: CASSVEQGQSNQPQHF. DNA for the CDR3: TGTGCCAGCAGTGTAGAACAGGGGCAAAGCAATCAGCCCCAGCATTTT. The chain carries TRBV28 and TRBJ1-5, with TRBD1 matching 7 bases. J gave up 1 base and V 5 bases, and 8 bases lay outside the gene matches. Germline V gene data show CDR1 as MDHEN and CDR2 as SYDVKM. The length of the CDR3 is 16 residues.

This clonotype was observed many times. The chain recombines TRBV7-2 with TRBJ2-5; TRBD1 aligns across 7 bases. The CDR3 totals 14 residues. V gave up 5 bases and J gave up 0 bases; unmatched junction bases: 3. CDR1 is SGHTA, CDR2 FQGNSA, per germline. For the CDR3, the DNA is TGTGCCAGCAGCCGAGGACAGGACCAAGAGACCCAGTACTTC. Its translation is CASSRGQDQETQYF.

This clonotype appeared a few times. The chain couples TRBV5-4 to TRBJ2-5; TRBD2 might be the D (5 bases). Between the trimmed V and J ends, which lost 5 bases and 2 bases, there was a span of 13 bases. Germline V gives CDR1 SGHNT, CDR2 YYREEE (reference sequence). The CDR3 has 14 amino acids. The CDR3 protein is CASRPPEGQETQYF. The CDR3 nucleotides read TGTGCCAGCAGGCCACCTGAGGGTCAAGAGACCCAGTACTTC.

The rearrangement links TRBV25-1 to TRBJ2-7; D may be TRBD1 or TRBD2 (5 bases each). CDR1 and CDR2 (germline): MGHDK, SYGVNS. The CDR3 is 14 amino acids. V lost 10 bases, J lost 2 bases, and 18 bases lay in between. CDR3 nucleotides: TGTGCCACAGGGAGTAAGTCCTCCCCCTACGAGCAGTACTTC. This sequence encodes CATGSKSSPYEQYF.

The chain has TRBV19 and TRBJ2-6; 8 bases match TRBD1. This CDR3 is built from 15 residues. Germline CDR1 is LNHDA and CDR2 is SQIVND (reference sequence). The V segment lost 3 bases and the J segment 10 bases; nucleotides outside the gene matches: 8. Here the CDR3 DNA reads TGTGCCAGTAGTATGAGGGGACAGGTCCAGAACGTCCTGACTTTC. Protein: CASSMRGQVQNVLTF. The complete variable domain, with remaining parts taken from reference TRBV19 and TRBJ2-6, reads DGGITQSPKYLFRKEGQNVTLSCEQNLNHDAMYWYRQDPGQGLRLIYYSQIVNDFQKGDIAEGYSVSREKKESFPLTVTSAQKNPTAFYLCASSMRGQVQNVLTFGAGSRLTVL.

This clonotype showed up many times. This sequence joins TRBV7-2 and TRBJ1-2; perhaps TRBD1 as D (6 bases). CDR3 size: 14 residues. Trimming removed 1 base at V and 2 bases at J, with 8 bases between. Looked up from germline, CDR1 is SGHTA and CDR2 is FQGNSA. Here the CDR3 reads CASSLGQANYGYTF. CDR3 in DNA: TGTGCCAGCAGCTTAGGACAGGCAAACTATGGCTACACCTTC.

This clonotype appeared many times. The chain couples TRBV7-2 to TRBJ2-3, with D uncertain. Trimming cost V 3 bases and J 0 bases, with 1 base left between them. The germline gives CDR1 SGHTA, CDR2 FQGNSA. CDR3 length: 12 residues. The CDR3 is CASSFSTDTQYF. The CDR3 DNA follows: TGTGCCAGCAGCTTCAGCACAGATACGCAGTATTTT.

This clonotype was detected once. The CDR3 sequence: CASVSKQSSGNTIYF. In DNA form, the CDR3 reads TGTGCCAGCGTTTCGAAACAAAGCTCTGGAAACACCATATATTTT. The rearrangement joins TRBV28 to TRBJ1-3; D remains unclear. Trimming stripped 8 bases from V and 0 bases from J, with 14 bases between. The CDR3 loop spans 15 amino acids. CDR1 is MDHEN and CDR2 is SYDVKM in the germline V gene.